These T cell receptor beta chains were read from a single sample in a study of cytomegalovirus exposure and HLA in healthy donors. Sequenced by immunoSEQ multiplex PCR; TCRdb stores in-frame clones only, minus some. The repertoire consists of around 120,000 clones, with under 90% occurring once and the leading ten covering about 3.9%. The sequencing input was PBMCs. The receptor set was obtained from a woman aged 25 to 39 in good health and CMV-seronegative. Both conserved end residues are part of each CDR3. The D gene is left open where the match is weak. Size is omitted from some rows. Given values are once, few, many or a class for expanded clones.

length	V	D	size	J	CDR3	DNA
17	TRBV7-9	NA	NA	TRBJ1-1	CASSSPQGRGSNTEAFF	TGTGCCAGCAGCTCACCACAGGGAAGGGGATCGAACACGGAAGCTTTTTTT
14	TRBV5-4	NA	NA	TRBJ1-2	CASSLAGILYGYTF	TGTGCCAGCAGCTTGGCCGGGATTCTTTATGGCTACACCTTC
14	TRBV28	NA	NA	TRBJ2-7	CASSWNRDIYEQYF	TGTGCCAGCAGTTGGAACCGGGACATCTACGAGCAGTACTTC
18	TRBV10-3	TRBD1	NA	TRBJ2-7	CAISEPPLGTGVSKEQYF	TGTGCCATCAGTGAGCCTCCCTTGGGGACAGGGGTCTCTAAGGAGCAGTACTTC
15	TRBV6-1	TRBD1	NA	TRBJ2-5	CASIERDRGQETQYF	TGTGCCAGCATCGAAAGGGACAGGGGCCAAGAGACCCAGTACTTC
13	TRBV6-5	TRBD2	NA	TRBJ2-5	CASSYSREGTQYF	TGTGCCAGCAGTTACAGCCGGGAGGGTACCCAGTACTTC
17	TRBV10-2	TRBD1	NA	TRBJ2-6	CASSDGQGAPGANVLTF	TGCGCCAGCAGTGACGGACAGGGGGCGCCTGGGGCCAACGTCCTGACTTTC
17	TRBV7-9	NA	once	TRBJ2-3	CASSLAPRSDVPDTQYF	TGTGCCAGCAGCTTAGCCCCCAGGTCCGACGTGCCAGATACGCAGTATTTT
17	TRBV7-2	TRBD1	NA	TRBJ2-1	CASSSSGMGQANNEQFF	TGTGCCAGCAGCTCGAGTGGTATGGGACAGGCGAACAATGAGCAGTTCTTC
14	TRBV6-5	TRBD1	NA	TRBJ2-5	CASSFSLGGAAQYF	TGTGCCAGCAGTTTCTCCCTAGGGGGCGCGGCCCAGTACTTC
14	TRBV19	NA	NA	TRBJ1-4	CASSIAGLKEKLFF	TGTGCCAGTAGTATCGCGGGGCTTAAAGAAAAACTGTTTTTT
15	TRBV5-6	TRBD1	once	TRBJ2-7	CASSLAGQGTYEQYF	TGTGCCAGCAGCTTGGCCGGACAGGGGACCTACGAGCAGTACTTC
14	TRBV10-3	NA	NA	TRBJ1-2	CAISQSGTNDGYTF	TGTGCCATCAGTCAATCCGGGACAAACGATGGCTACACCTTC
16	TRBV7-9	TRBD2	NA	TRBJ2-1	CASSRIGTSGNDEQFF	TGTGCCAGCAGTCGAATTGGGACTAGCGGGAACGATGAGCAGTTCTTC
17	TRBV25-1	NA	NA	TRBJ2-3	CASSEWGGGGGTDTQYF	TGTGCCAGCAGTGAATGGGGGGGCGGAGGGGGAACAGATACGCAGTATTTT
14	TRBV11-2	NA	once	TRBJ1-4	CASSLSRVDEKLFF	TGTGCCAGCAGCTTAAGCAGGGTAGATGAAAAACTGTTTTTT
15	TRBV30	TRBD2	NA	TRBJ2-7	CAWSDGIAGAYEQYF	TGTGCCTGGAGTGACGGGATAGCGGGGGCCTACGAGCAGTACTTC
11	TRBV7-2	NA	NA	TRBJ2-7	CASSRSYEQYF	TGTGCCAGCAGTCGCTCCTACGAGCAGTACTTC
15	TRBV25-1	TRBD2	NA	TRBJ2-5	CASSDLAGVVETQYF	TGTGCCAGCAGTGATCTAGCGGGAGTGGTTGAGACCCAGTACTTC
17	TRBV7-2	TRBD1	NA	TRBJ2-5	CASSLVQKGARQETQYF	TGTGCCAGCAGCTTGGTCCAAAAGGGGGCACGTCAAGAGACCCAGTACTTC
13	TRBV7-2	NA	NA	TRBJ2-2	CASIPGRTGELFF	TGTGCCAGCATACCAGGGCGGACCGGGGAGCTGTTTTTT
15	TRBV28	NA	once	TRBJ1-1	CASSLWGGSNTEAFF	TGTGCCAGCAGTTTATGGGGGGGATCGAACACTGAAGCTTTCTTT
14	TRBV19	NA	NA	TRBJ2-5	CASSDLRGLETQYF	TGTGCCAGTAGCGACTTAAGGGGTTTGGAGACCCAGTACTTC
17	TRBV4-3	TRBD2	NA	TRBJ2-3	CASSQGDWGGGADTQYF	TGCGCCAGCAGCCAAGGAGACTGGGGGGGAGGGGCAGATACGCAGTATTTT
12	TRBV7-9	NA	NA	TRBJ2-7	CASSSRDYEQYF	TGTGCCAGCAGCTCGAGGGACTACGAGCAGTACTTC
15	TRBV6-1	TRBD2	NA	TRBJ2-3	CASSGGLAGIDTQYF	TGTGCCAGCAGTGGGGGACTAGCGGGCATCGATACGCAGTATTTT
16	TRBV5-1	TRBD2	NA	TRBJ2-7	CASRTGTSLFSYEQYF	TGCGCCAGCAGGACCGGGACTAGCTTGTTTTCCTACGAGCAGTACTTC
13	TRBV7-9	NA	NA	TRBJ2-2	CASRRVVVGELFF	TGTGCCAGCAGACGAGTCGTGGTCGGGGAGCTGTTTTTT
16	TRBV4-1	TRBD1	once	TRBJ1-2	CASSHPEGATGYGYTF	TGCGCCAGCAGCCACCCCGAGGGGGCGACCGGCTATGGCTACACCTTC
13	TRBV18	NA	NA	TRBJ2-1	CASSPRPGDEQFF	TGTGCCAGCTCACCACGGCCAGGGGATGAGCAGTTCTTC